The 17 T cell receptor beta chains reported below all come from one sample, sequenced in a study of blood T cell repertoires in COVID-19. Sequenced by immunoSEQ multiplex PCR; TCRdb stores in-frame clones only, minus some. The sample lists roughly 250,000 clones, 70% to 85% occurring once. Sequencing was carried out using peripheral blood. These receptors were obtained from a woman older than 75 with acute or convalescent COVID-19.

The chain has TRBV9 and TRBJ1-1, with a weak D call TRBD1 (6 bases). Trimming left V 3 bases short and J 5 bases short, with 17 bases between. This CDR3 comprises 15 residues. Germline assignment: CDR1 SGDLS and CDR2 YYNGEE. This CDR3 is CASSGSFGTLTEAFF. DNA of the CDR3: TGTGCCAGCAGCGGTTCATTTGGGACATTGACTGAAGCTTTCTTT. Full variable domain (rest looked up from reference TRBV9 and TRBJ1-1): DSGVTQTPKHLITATGQRVTLRCSPRSGDLSVYWYQQSLDQGLQFLIQYYNGEERAKGNILERFSAQQFPDLHSELNLSSLELGDSALYFCASSGSFGTLTEAFFGQGTRLTVV.

The sample holds one count of this clone. V is TRBV19 and J is TRBJ2-5; 7 nucleotides match TRBD1. Germline CDR1 reads LNHDA; CDR2 reads SQIVND (reference sequence). Trimming cost V 4 bases and J 5 bases; bases outside gene matches: 7. This CDR3 contains 14 residues. The chain's CDR3 is CASSNRDSSETQYF. DNA of the CDR3: TGTGCCAGTAGTAACCGGGACAGCTCCGAGACCCAGTACTTC. The variable domain in full, with the rest retrieved from reference TRBV19 and TRBJ2-5, is DGGITQSPKYLFRKEGQNVTLSCEQNLNHDAMYWYRQDPGQGLRLIYYSQIVNDFQKGDIAEGYSVSREKKESFPLTVTSAQKNPTAFYLCASSNRDSSETQYFGPGTRLLVL.

This clone showed up just a few times. The rearrangement joins TRBV18 to TRBJ2-7; 7 nucleotides match TRBD2. The CDR3 length is 17 residues. Looked up from germline, CDR1 is KGHSH and CDR2 is LQKENI. V gave up 0 bases and J gave up 0 bases; unmatched junction bases: 8. The CDR3 region is CASSPPRGGEDSYEQYF. In DNA, the CDR3 is TGTGCCAGCTCACCACCGCGTGGGGGGGAGGACTCCTACGAGCAGTACTTC.

This chain joins TRBV13 and TRBJ2-5, with 13 bases identical to TRBD2. Germline loops: CDR1 PRHDT, CDR2 FYEKMQ (reference sequence). The CDR3 has 16 residues. J gave up 5 bases and V 4 bases, and 7 bases lay outside the gene matches. The CDR3 region has the DNA TGTGCCAGCAGCTGGACTAGCGGGGGCCTCGGGGAGACCCAGTACTTC. Residues: CASSWTSGGLGETQYF.

The rearrangement links TRBV19 to TRBJ1-2, with TRBD1 as a possible D gene (5 bases). CDR1 is LNHDA, CDR2 SQIVND, per germline (reference sequence). This CDR3 is built from 13 residues. Trimming shortened V by 3 bases and J by 7 bases, and 12 bases separated the two germline ends. In DNA, the CDR3 is TGTGCCAGTAGTATGCGGCAGGGTAGTGGCTACACCTTC. It codes for CASSMRQGSGYTF.

This chain joins TRBV9 and TRBJ1-6; TRBD1 is a possible D gene (6 bases). The CDR3 totals 14 residues. Germline values: CDR1 SGDLS, CDR2 YYNGEE. Trimming left V 4 bases short and J 9 bases short, with 14 bases between. The CDR3 sequence: CASSLQGAGSPLHF. The CDR3 DNA follows: TGTGCCAGCAGCTTACAGGGTGCGGGTTCACCCCTCCACTTT.

This clone was seen more than once but under ten times. V gene TRBV10-1 combines with J gene TRBJ1-3, with 10 positions matching TRBD1. From germline, CDR1 is WNHNN and CDR2 SYGVQD (reference sequence). The CDR3 contains 22 residues. With 10 bases clipped from V and 4 bases from J, the junction kept 31 bases outside the gene matches. The chain's CDR3 is CATSILPLGGQGYSVRGNTIYF. CDR3 bases: TGCGCCACCTCGATCCTCCCTCTTGGGGGACAGGGGTATTCGGTAAGAGGAAACACCATATATTTT.

The chain has TRBV28 and TRBJ1-6; 7 bases match TRBD1. V lost 4 bases, J lost 4 bases, and 7 bases stayed unmatched. Germline values: CDR1 MDHEN, CDR2 SYDVKM. The CDR3 consists of 16 residues. The CDR3 loop reads CASSSGQQIYNSPLHF. CDR3 DNA: TGTGCCAGCAGTTCGGGACAGCAGATTTATAATTCACCCCTCCACTTT.

The V and J genes are TRBV18 and TRBJ1-6; D unresolved. V shed 3 bases and J shed 8 bases, with 11 bases lying between them. In germline, CDR1 is KGHSH, CDR2 LQKENI. CDR3 length equals 14 residues. This CDR3 reads CASSPFVSDSPLHF. The CDR3 region has the DNA TGTGCCAGCTCACCTTTTGTCTCGGATTCACCCCTCCACTTT.

This clone has a handful of counts. The CDR3 region has the DNA TGCGCCAGCAGCCAAGATTATCGCGGGAGGGCCAACAATGAGCAGTTCTTC. Residues: CASSQDYRGRANNEQFF. The rearrangement links TRBV4-3 to TRBJ2-1; 9 positions agree with TRBD2. The CDR3 runs 17 residues. J lost 5 bases, V lost 0 bases, and 8 bases had no gene match. Germline CDR1 reads LGHNA; CDR2 reads YSLEER.

V and J are TRBV9 and TRBJ2-2; D is ambiguous. V dropped 0 bases and J dropped 3 bases, with 3 bases sitting between them. The CDR3 is made up of 13 amino acids. Germline V gene sequence: CDR1 SGDLS, CDR2 YYNGEE. As DNA, the CDR3 is TGTGCCAGCAGCGTAGTAGACACCGGGGAGCTGTTTTTT. Its translation: CASSVVDTGELFF.

V gene TRBV30 combines with J gene TRBJ2-2, with TRBD2 matching over 11 bases. J was trimmed by 0 bases and V by 4 bases; bases with no gene match: 1. The CDR3 is 15 amino acids. Germline loops: CDR1 GTSNPN, CDR2 SVGIG (reference sequence). The CDR3 DNA sequence: TGTGCCTGGACTAGCGGGAGGACGAACACCGGGGAGCTGTTTTTT. Residues: CAWTSGRTNTGELFF.

The rearrangement joins TRBV21-1 to TRBJ2-7; the table's D call, TRBD2, was not checked against the DNA. TRBV21-1 is a known pseudogene. This CDR3 contains 11 residues. CDR3 residues: CASRRGYEQYF. The CDR3 DNA sequence: TGTGCCAGCAGAAGAGGATACGAGCAGTACTTC.

V gene TRBV2 combines with J gene TRBJ2-3, with D possibly matching TRBD1 (6 bases). This CDR3 spans 15 amino acids. The germline V gene encodes CDR1 SNHLY and CDR2 FYNNEI. Trimming removed 6 bases at V and 1 base at J, with 14 bases between. CDR3 loop: CASSVQGGGTDTQYF. The CDR3 coding sequence is TGTGCCAGCAGCGTACAGGGTGGGGGCACAGATACGCAGTATTTT.

The rearrangement uses TRBV6-5 and TRBJ1-1; D is possibly TRBD1 (5 bases). The CDR3 sequence is 14 residues long. The V gene lost 2 bases and the J gene lost 8 bases, with 15 bases spanning the gap. CDR1 is MNHEY and CDR2 is SVGAGI in the germline V gene. CDR3 nucleotides: TGTGCCAGCAGTTACAGCAGGGCAGAAGGCGAAGCTTTCTTT. It is translated as CASSYSRAEGEAFF.

CDR3 DNA: TGTGCCAGCAGCCCCGGACTAGCGGGAGGGCAGAAAGATACGCAGTATTTT. This sequence encodes CASSPGLAGGQKDTQYF. This chain links TRBV7-8 with TRBJ2-3, with TRBD2 identical over 15 bases. V lost 5 bases to trimming and J lost 5 bases; unmatched junction nucleotides: 8. CDR1 is SGHVS and CDR2 is FQNEAQ in the germline V gene. CDR3 length equals 17 residues.

A note on this clone: This same CDR3 is encoded by further DNA sequences in the sample. V gene TRBV4-1 combines with J gene TRBJ2-1; TRBD2 matches 8 bases. The trim removed 0 bases at V and 0 bases at J, leaving 7 bases unmatched. The CDR3 loop spans 18 amino acids. Looked up from germline, CDR1 is MGHRA and CDR2 is YSYEKL. CDR3 sequence (DNA): TGCGCCAGCAGCCAAGAAGGTCGCGGGGGGAGCTCCTACAATGAGCAGTTCTTC. This translates into CASSQEGRGGSSYNEQFF.